Listed below are T cell receptor beta chains from one sample, sequenced in a study of long-term antiretroviral therapy in people with HIV. Sequencing was performed with immunoSEQ multiplex PCR; in TCRdb, only in-frame clones are kept and a portion is missing. The data contain tens of thousands of clones, more than 85% of them singletons. This specimen consisted of unsorted PBMCs, obtained about 5 years before starting antiretroviral therapy. The source is a man aged 50 or older with HIV. The CDR3 runs from the conserved cysteine through the conserved F or W. The order of the fields is CDR3 length, J gene, clone size, V gene, D gene, CDR3 DNA, CDR3 protein. A D gene is named only where the DNA matches it firmly. Expanded clones are given a class, and other clones once, few, many or no size at all.

length: 16
J: TRBJ2-5
size: once
V: TRBV5-1
D: TRBD2
DNA: TGCGCCAGCAGCTTGTTCCCTAGCGGGGTCCAAGAGACCCAGTACTTC
CDR3: CASSLFPSGVQETQYF

length: 22
J: TRBJ2-7
size: -
V: TRBV10-1
D: TRBD1
DNA: TGCGCCAGCGGCCCATTCGTCCCGGGACAGGGGATGGGCGACGGATTGACTTACGAGCAGTACTTC
CDR3: CASGPFVPGQGMGDGLTYEQYF

length: 14
J: TRBJ1-1
size: -
V: TRBV18
D: -
DNA: TGTGCCAGCTCCGTATTGGACAAGAACACTGAAGCTTTCTTT
CDR3: CASSVLDKNTEAFF

length: 14
J: TRBJ1-1
size: -
V: TRBV5-1
D: -
DNA: TGCGCCAGCAGCTTGGAGCCGGACCGCACTGAAGCTTTCTTT
CDR3: CASSLEPDRTEAFF

length: 18
J: TRBJ2-1
size: -
V: TRBV5-1
D: TRBD2
DNA: TGCGCCAGCAGCTTGGAGGGAGGACTAGCGGGGGTAGTCGATGAGCAGTTCTTC
CDR3: CASSLEGGLAGVVDEQFF

length: 17
J: TRBJ1-6
size: -
V: TRBV13
D: -
DNA: TGTGCCAGCAGCTTAGGGGGACGGAGCTCCTATAATTCACCCCTCCACTTT
CDR3: CASSLGGRSSYNSPLHF

length: 16
J: TRBJ1-1
size: -
V: TRBV15
D: TRBD1
DNA: TGTGCCACCAGCAAGACCATCAGGGGACAGTACACTGAAGCTTTCTTT
CDR3: CATSKTIRGQYTEAFF

length: 17
J: TRBJ1-1
size: -
V: TRBV27
D: -
DNA: TGTGCCAGCAGCTTATCCTCCGGTCGGGGGGCGCGAACTGAAGCTTTCTTT
CDR3: CASSLSSGRGARTEAFF

length: 13
J: TRBJ2-1
size: -
V: TRBV6-5
D: TRBD1
DNA: TGTGCCAGCAGTTCGCCAGGCCGGGACAGGGAGTTCTTC
CDR3: CASSSPGRDREFF

length: 15
J: TRBJ2-7
size: once
V: TRBV4-3
D: -
DNA: TGCGCCAGCAGCCAAGATCTGGGACTGAGCTACGAGCAGTACTTC
CDR3: CASSQDLGLSYEQYF

length: 16
J: TRBJ1-5
size: -
V: TRBV18
D: -
DNA: TGTGCCAGCTCACCACGGAGGGTTCGAACCAATCAGCCCCAGCATTTT
CDR3: CASSPRRVRTNQPQHF

length: 16
J: TRBJ2-5
size: once
V: TRBV28
D: TRBD2
DNA: TGTGCCAGCAGTTTACGGGCTAGCGGGGGGAAAGAGACCCAGTACTTC
CDR3: CASSLRASGGKETQYF

length: 16
J: TRBJ2-3
size: -
V: TRBV4-2
D: TRBD2
DNA: TGTGCCAGCAGCCAAGGACTAGCGGGCCGCACAGATACGCAGTATTTT
CDR3: CASSQGLAGRTDTQYF

length: 15
J: TRBJ1-5
size: -
V: TRBV7-9
D: -
DNA: TGTGCCAGCAGCCCTTCTTGGGGGCACAATCAGCCCCAGCATTTT
CDR3: CASSPSWGHNQPQHF

length: 16
J: TRBJ1-4
size: -
V: TRBV5-1
D: TRBD1
DNA: TGCGCCAGCAGCTGGGGACAGGGGGCTCGGAATGAAAAACTGTTTTTT
CDR3: CASSWGQGARNEKLFF

length: 16
J: TRBJ2-7
size: -
V: TRBV9
D: -
DNA: TGTGCCAGCAGCGTAGGATTGGGAGCCAGCTCCTACGAGCAGTACTTC
CDR3: CASSVGLGASSYEQYF

length: 15
J: TRBJ1-2
size: -
V: TRBV9
D: -
DNA: TGTGCCAGCAGCATGGACTCATTAGCTAACTATGGCTACACCTTC
CDR3: CASSMDSLANYGYTF

length: 13
J: TRBJ2-7
size: -
V: TRBV6-1
D: -
DNA: TGTGCCAGCCAGTTTACAGGGACCTACGAGCAGTACTTC
CDR3: CASQFTGTYEQYF

length: 15
J: TRBJ2-1
size: -
V: TRBV7-9
D: -
DNA: TGTGCCAGCAGCTTAGCGTTTGGCAGGTGGGATGAGCAGTTCTTC
CDR3: CASSLAFGRWDEQFF

length: 14
J: TRBJ1-2
size: -
V: TRBV6-5
D: -
DNA: TGTGCCAGCAGTTTCAGACAGTATGACTATGGCTACACCTTC
CDR3: CASSFRQYDYGYTF

length: 17
J: TRBJ2-1
size: -
V: TRBV10-3
D: TRBD2
DNA: TGTGCCATCACCCCCAGATCCGGGACTAGCGGGGGGAATGAGCAGTTCTTC
CDR3: CAITPRSGTSGGNEQFF

length: 13
J: TRBJ1-5
size: -
V: TRBV30
D: -
DNA: TGTGCCTGGAGTATTGCGGGTCTCCGAGCCCAGCATTTT
CDR3: CAWSIAGLRAQHF

length: 12
J: TRBJ1-2
size: -
V: TRBV28
D: -
DNA: TGTGCCAGCAGTTACCTGGGCTACGGCTACACCTTC
CDR3: CASSYLGYGYTF

length: 14
J: TRBJ2-7
size: -
V: TRBV18
D: -
DNA: TGTGCCAGCTCACCACCGGTAGGGAGCTACGAGCAGTACTTC
CDR3: CASSPPVGSYEQYF

length: 12
J: TRBJ1-1
size: -
V: TRBV7-2
D: -
DNA: TGTGCCAGCAGCTTAAGGTACACTGAAGCTTTCTTT
CDR3: CASSLRYTEAFF

length: 14
J: TRBJ2-3
size: -
V: TRBV7-9
D: -
DNA: TGTGCCAGCAGCCCAAGACAGAGCACAGATACGCAGTATTTT
CDR3: CASSPRQSTDTQYF

length: 14
J: TRBJ2-5
size: once
V: TRBV6-5
D: TRBD2
DNA: TGTGCCAGCAGGGAACTAGCGGAGCAAGAGACCCAGTACTTC
CDR3: CASRELAEQETQYF

length: 15
J: TRBJ2-2
size: -
V: TRBV7-9
D: TRBD1
DNA: TGTGCCAGCCGCTTGTTCCGACAGGGGTCCGGGGAGCTGTTTTTT
CDR3: CASRLFRQGSGELFF

length: 14
J: TRBJ2-1
size: -
V: TRBV6-5
D: -
DNA: TGTGCCAGCAGTTATTCGGCTGGCTACAATGAGCAGTTCTTC
CDR3: CASSYSAGYNEQFF

length: 13
J: TRBJ2-3
size: -
V: TRBV7-2
D: -
DNA: TGTGCCAGCAGCTTGGGCGTCCCAGATACGCAGTATTTT
CDR3: CASSLGVPDTQYF

length: 12
J: TRBJ1-2
size: -
V: TRBV19
D: -
DNA: TGTGCCACGCGCGCGGGGGACTATGGCTACACCTTC
CDR3: CATRAGDYGYTF

length: 21
J: TRBJ2-1
size: -
V: TRBV10-1
D: TRBD2
DNA: TGCGCCAGCAGTGCGGCAGGCAGGGGATCGAGCGGGAGACCTCCTTACAATGAGCAGTTCTTC
CDR3: CASSAAGRGSSGRPPYNEQFF

length: 16
J: TRBJ2-1
size: -
V: TRBV27
D: -
DNA: TGTGCCAGCAGAACTACAGGGCCCCACTCCTACAATGAGCAGTTCTTC
CDR3: CASRTTGPHSYNEQFF

length: 15
J: TRBJ2-7
size: -
V: TRBV5-1
D: TRBD1
DNA: TGCGCCAGCAGCCAACTACTGGGACAGGGCTACGAGCAGTACTTC
CDR3: CASSQLLGQGYEQYF

length: 16
J: TRBJ2-7
size: -
V: TRBV25-1
D: -
DNA: TGTGCCAGCAGTGAATACCCCAGGGGAGCGATCTACGAGCAGTACTTC
CDR3: CASSEYPRGAIYEQYF

length: 15
J: TRBJ1-2
size: -
V: TRBV5-1
D: -
DNA: TGCGCCAGCAGCTTAATCTTTATCTTGGTCTATGGCTACACCTTC
CDR3: CASSLIFILVYGYTF

length: 16
J: TRBJ1-2
size: -
V: TRBV30
D: -
DNA: TGTGCCTGCCATCTGTGGGCGGGGGTCGCTAACTATGGCTACACCTTC
CDR3: CACHLWAGVANYGYTF

length: 17
J: TRBJ2-7
size: -
V: TRBV11-1
D: TRBD2
DNA: TGTGCCAGCAGCTTCGCACTAGCGGGGGAATCAATGTACGAGCAGTACTTC
CDR3: CASSFALAGESMYEQYF

length: 13
J: TRBJ2-4
size: -
V: TRBV28
D: -
DNA: TGTGCCAGCAGTTTCGACCCCTCCGACATTCAGTACTTC
CDR3: CASSFDPSDIQYF

length: 15
J: TRBJ2-5
size: -
V: TRBV9
D: -
DNA: TGTGCCAGCAGCCCACAACCCGGGCCGGGGGAGACCCAGTACTTC
CDR3: CASSPQPGPGETQYF

length: 14
J: TRBJ2-5
size: -
V: TRBV5-1
D: TRBD2
DNA: TGCGCCAGCAGCTCGGGACTAGCGGGCCCGCCCCAGTACTTC
CDR3: CASSSGLAGPPQYF